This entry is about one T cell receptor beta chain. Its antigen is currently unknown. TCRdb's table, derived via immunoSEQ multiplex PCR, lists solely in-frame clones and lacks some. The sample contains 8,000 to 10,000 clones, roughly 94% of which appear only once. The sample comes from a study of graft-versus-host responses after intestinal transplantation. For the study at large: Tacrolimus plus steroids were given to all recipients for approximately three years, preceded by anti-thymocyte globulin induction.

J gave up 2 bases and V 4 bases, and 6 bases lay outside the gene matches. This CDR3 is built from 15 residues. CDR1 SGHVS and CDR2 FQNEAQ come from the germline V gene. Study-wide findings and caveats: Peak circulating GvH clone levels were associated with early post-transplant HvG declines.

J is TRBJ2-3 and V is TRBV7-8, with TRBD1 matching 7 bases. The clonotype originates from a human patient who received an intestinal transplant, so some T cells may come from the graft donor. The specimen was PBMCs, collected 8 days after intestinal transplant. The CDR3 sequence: CASSSLRGPTDTQYF. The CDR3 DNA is TGTGCCAGCAGCTCTCTGAGGGGGCCCACAGATACGCAGTATTTT.